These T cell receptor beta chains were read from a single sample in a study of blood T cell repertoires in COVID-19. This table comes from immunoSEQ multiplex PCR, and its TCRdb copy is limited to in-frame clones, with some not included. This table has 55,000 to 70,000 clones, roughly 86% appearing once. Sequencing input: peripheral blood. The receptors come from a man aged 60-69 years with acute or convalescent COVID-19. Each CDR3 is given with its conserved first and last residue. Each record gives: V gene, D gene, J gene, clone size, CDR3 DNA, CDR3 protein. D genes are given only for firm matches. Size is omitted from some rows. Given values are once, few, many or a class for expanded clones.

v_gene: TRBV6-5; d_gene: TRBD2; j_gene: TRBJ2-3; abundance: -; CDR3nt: TGTGCCAGCAGGGACCGGACTAGCCCGGAGTATTTT; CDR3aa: CASRDRTSPEYF
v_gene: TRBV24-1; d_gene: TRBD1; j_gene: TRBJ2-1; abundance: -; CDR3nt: TGTGCCACCAGTGGGACAGGGCTACGTGAGCAGTTCTTC; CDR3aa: CATSGTGLREQFF
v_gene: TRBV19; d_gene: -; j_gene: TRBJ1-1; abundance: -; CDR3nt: TGTGCCACCTCGGACTGGGGACGGGAGGGCACTGAAGCTTTCTTT; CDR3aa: CATSDWGREGTEAFF
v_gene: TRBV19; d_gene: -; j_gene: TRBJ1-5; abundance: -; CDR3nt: TGTGCCAGTACCCCCGCGGGGACCCTTAGCAATCAGCCCCAGCATTTT; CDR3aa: CASTPAGTLSNQPQHF
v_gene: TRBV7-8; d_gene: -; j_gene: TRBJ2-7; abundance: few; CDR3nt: TGTGCCAGCAGCTTCGCCGGGTCTTGGGAGCAGTACTTC; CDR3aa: CASSFAGSWEQYF
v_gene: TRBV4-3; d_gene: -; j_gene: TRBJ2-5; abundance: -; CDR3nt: TGCGCCAGCAGCCAGGATCGGGGGACCCAGTACTTC; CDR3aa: CASSQDRGTQYF
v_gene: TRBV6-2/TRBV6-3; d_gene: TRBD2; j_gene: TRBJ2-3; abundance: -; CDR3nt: TGTGCCAGCAGTTGGGGACTAGCGGCAGATACGCAGTATTTT; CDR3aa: CASSWGLAADTQYF
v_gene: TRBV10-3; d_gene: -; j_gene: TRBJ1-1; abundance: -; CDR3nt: TGTGCCATCAGTGATGCGGGTTCTAACACTGAAGCTTTCTTT; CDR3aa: CAISDAGSNTEAFF
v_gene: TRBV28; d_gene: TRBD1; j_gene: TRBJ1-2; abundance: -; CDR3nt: TGTGCCAGCAGTCTACCCACGACAGGGGGGTATGGCTACACCTTC; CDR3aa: CASSLPTTGGYGYTF
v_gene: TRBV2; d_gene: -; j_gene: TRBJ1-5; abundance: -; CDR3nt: TGTGCCAGCGCTGCAGGGAATAGCAATCAGCCCCAGCATTTT; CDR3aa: CASAAGNSNQPQHF
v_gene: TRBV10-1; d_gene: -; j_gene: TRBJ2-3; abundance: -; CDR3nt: TGCGCCAGCAGTGACGGAGATACGCAGTATTTT; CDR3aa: CASSDGDTQYF
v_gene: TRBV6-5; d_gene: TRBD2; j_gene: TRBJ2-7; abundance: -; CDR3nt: TGTGCCAGCAGTACCACTAGCGGTTTCTCCTACGAGCAGTACTTC; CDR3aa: CASSTTSGFSYEQYF
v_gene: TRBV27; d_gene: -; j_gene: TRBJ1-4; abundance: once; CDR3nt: TGTGCCAGCAGCCCGACATATTTATTCGAAAAACTGTTTTTT; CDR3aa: CASSPTYLFEKLFF
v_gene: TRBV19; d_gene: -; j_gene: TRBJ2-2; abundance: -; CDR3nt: TGTGCCAGTAACCCCCGGGGGGCGTGGAACACCGGGGAGCTGTTTTTT; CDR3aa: CASNPRGAWNTGELFF
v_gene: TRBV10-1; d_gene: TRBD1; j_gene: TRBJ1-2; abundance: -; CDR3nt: TGCGCCAGCAGTGAGACAGGGGTTGGCTACACCTTC; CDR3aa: CASSETGVGYTF
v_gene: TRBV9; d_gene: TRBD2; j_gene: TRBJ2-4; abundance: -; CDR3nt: TGTGCCAGCAGCGTAGAGGGACTAGCGGGGGGCACCGTAGCCAAAAACATTCAGTACTTC; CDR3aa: CASSVEGLAGGTVAKNIQYF
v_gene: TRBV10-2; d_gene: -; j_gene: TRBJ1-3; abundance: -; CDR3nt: TGCGCCAGCAGTGAACAGGGCCCTGGAAACACCATATATTTT; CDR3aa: CASSEQGPGNTIYF
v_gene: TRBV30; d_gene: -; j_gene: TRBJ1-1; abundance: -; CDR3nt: TGTGCCTGGATATCCGGGGGTCCTTTTAGCACTGAAGCTTTCTTT; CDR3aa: CAWISGGPFSTEAFF
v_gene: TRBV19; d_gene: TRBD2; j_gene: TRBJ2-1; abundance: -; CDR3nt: TGTGCCAGTACCCTAGCGGGGGGGTACAATGAGCAGTTCTTC; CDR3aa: CASTLAGGYNEQFF
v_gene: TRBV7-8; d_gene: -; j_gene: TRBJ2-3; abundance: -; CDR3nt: TGTGCCAGCAGCTTAGCCCTAGCAGATACGCAGTATTTT; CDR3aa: CASSLALADTQYF
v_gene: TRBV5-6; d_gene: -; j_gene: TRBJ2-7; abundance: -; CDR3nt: TGTGCCAGCAGCTCTGGCGGGGTCGAGCAGTACTTC; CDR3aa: CASSSGGVEQYF
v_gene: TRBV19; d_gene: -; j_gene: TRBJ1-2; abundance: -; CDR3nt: TGTGCCAGTAGTCCAGGTGGGGGAGCCAGCCGGGGGTATGGCTACACCTTC; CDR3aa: CASSPGGGASRGYGYTF
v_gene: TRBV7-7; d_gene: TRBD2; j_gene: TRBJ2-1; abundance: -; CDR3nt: TGTGCCAGCAGCTTTTCTAGCGGTCCCGGTAATGAGCAGTTCTTC; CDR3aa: CASSFSSGPGNEQFF